The 3 T cell receptor beta chains below were found in one sample sequenced in a study of blood T cell repertoires in COVID-19. The table came from immunoSEQ multiplex PCR; TCRdb's copy has only in-frame clones and leaves some out. Among roughly 160,000 clones listed, about 85% were seen once. The sample comprised peripheral blood. The receptors stem from a woman aged 80 or over with COVID-19, enrolled during active disease.

This clone showed up just a few times. The chain has TRBV7-6 and TRBJ1-2, with 9 bases that match TRBD1. The trim removed 0 bases at V and 1 base at J, leaving 9 bases unmatched. The CDR3 covers 18 residues. In germline, CDR1 is SGHVS, CDR2 FNYEAQ. This chain's CDR3 is CASSLAGGETGGNYGYTF. Written as DNA, the CDR3 is TGTGCCAGCAGCTTAGCGGGCGGGGAGACAGGGGGTAACTATGGCTACACCTTC.

Only a few counts were recorded for this clone. The chain has TRBV20-1 and TRBJ1-2; TRBD1 matches 9 bases. CDR1 and CDR2 (germline): DFQATT, SNEGSKA (reference sequence). This CDR3 region has 15 residues. With V trimmed by 3 bases and J by 5 bases, 10 bases remained unmatched. This chain's CDR3 is CSASATGGVSYGYTF. CDR3 bases: TGCAGTGCTAGTGCCACAGGGGGCGTTTCGTATGGCTACACCTTC.

The chain combines TRBV21-1 with TRBJ2-7; TRBD2 is the table's D call and was not checked against the DNA. TRBV21-1 is a listed pseudogene. The CDR3 consists of 14 residues. The CDR3 is CASSKSVRAYEQYF. The CDR3 bases are TGTGCCAGCAGCAAATCTGTCCGGGCCTACGAGCAGTACTTC.